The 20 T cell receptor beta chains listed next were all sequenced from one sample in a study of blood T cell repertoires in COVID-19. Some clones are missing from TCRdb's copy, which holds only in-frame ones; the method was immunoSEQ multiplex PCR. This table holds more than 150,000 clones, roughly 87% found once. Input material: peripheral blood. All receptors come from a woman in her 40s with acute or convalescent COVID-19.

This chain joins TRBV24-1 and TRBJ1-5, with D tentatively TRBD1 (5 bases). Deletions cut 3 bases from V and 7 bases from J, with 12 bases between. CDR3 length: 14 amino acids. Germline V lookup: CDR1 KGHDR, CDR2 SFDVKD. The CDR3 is CATSDARDRQPQHF. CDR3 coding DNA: TGTGCCACCAGTGATGCCAGGGATAGGCAGCCCCAGCATTTT.

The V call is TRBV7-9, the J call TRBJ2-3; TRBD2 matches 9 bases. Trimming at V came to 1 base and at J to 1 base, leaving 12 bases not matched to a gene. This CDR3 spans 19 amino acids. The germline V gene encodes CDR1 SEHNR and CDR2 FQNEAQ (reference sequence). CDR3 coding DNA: TGTGCCAGCAGCTTAGGGACCGGGGGCATAGCGGGAGGCACAGATACGCAGTATTTT. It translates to CASSLGTGGIAGGTDTQYF.

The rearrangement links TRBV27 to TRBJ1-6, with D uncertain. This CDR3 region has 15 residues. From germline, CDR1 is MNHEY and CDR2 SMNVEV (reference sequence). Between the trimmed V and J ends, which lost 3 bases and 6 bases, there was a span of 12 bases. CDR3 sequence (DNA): TGTGCCAGCAGTTTGTCTGGGAGAAGTAATTCACCCCTCCACTTT. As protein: CASSLSGRSNSPLHF.

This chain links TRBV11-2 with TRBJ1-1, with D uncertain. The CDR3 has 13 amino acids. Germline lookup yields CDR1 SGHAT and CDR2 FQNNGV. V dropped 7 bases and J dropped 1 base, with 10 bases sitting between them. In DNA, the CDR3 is TGTGCCAGCACCGCAGGAGGGAACACTGAAGCTTTCTTT. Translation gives CASTAGGNTEAFF.

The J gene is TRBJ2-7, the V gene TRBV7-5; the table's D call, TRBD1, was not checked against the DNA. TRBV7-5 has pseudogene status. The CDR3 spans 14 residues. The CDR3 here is CVRSSVGVSYEQYF. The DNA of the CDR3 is TGTGTCAGAAGCTCGGTAGGGGTCTCCTACGAGCAGTACTTC.

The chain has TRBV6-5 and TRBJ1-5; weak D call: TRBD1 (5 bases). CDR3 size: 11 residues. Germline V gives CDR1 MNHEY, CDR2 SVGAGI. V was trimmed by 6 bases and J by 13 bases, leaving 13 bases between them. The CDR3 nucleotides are TGTGCCAGCAGGGGACTTCCCGCTCAGCATTTT. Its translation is CASRGLPAQHF.

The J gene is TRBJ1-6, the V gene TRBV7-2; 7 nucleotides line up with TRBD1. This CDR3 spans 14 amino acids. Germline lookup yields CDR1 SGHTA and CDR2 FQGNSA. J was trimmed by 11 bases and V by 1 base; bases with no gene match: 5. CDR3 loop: CASSLGAGGPPLHF. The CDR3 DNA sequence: TGTGCCAGCAGCTTAGGGGCAGGGGGTCCACCCCTCCACTTT.

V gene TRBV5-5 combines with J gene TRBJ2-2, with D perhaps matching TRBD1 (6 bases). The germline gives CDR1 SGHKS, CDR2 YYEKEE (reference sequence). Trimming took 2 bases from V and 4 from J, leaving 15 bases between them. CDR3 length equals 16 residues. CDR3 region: CASSFGAGARTGELFF. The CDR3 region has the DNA TGTGCCAGCAGCTTTGGGGCAGGGGCACGCACCGGGGAGCTGTTTTTT.

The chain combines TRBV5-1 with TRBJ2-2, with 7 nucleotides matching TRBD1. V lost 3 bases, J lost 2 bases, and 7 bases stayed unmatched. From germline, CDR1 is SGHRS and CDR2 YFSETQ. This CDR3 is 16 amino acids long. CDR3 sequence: CASSYGTAFNTGELFF. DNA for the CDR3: TGCGCCAGCAGCTATGGGACAGCCTTCAACACCGGGGAGCTGTTTTTT.

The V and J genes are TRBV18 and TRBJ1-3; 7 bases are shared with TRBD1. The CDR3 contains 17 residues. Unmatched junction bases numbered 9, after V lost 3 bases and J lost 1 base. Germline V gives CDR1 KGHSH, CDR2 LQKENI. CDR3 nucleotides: TGTGCCAGCTCACCTCCCGGGACAGCGCAGTCTGGAAACACCATATATTTT. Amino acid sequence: CASSPPGTAQSGNTIYF.

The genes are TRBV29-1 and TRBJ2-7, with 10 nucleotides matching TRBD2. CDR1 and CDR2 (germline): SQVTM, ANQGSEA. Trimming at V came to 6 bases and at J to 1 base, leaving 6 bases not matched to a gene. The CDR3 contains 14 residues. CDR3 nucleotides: TGCAGCGTGTATCTAGCGGGAGATTCCTACGAGCAGTACTTC. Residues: CSVYLAGDSYEQYF.

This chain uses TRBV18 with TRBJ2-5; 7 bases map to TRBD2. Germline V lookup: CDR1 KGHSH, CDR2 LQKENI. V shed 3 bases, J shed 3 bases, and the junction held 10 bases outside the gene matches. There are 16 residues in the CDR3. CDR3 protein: CASSPTGGLNKETQYF. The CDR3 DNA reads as TGTGCCAGCTCACCGACCGGGGGACTAAATAAAGAGACCCAGTACTTC. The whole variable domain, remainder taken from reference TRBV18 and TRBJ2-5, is NAGVMQNPRHLVRRRGQEARLRCSPMKGHSHVYWYRQLPEEGLKFMVYLQKENIIDESGMPKERFSAEFPKEGPSILRIQQVVRGDSAAYFCASSPTGGLNKETQYFGPGTRLLVL.

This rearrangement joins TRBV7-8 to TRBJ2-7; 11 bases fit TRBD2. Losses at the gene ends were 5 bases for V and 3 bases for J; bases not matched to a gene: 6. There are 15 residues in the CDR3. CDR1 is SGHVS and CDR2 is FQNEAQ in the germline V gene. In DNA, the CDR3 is TGTGCCAGCAGCCCACTAGCGGGGGCATACTACGAGCAGTACTTC. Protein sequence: CASSPLAGAYYEQYF.

This chain's CDR3 is CASSLDTSNTEAFF. CDR3 in DNA: TGCGCCAGCAGCTTGGACACATCGAACACTGAAGCTTTCTTT. The V call is TRBV5-1, the J call TRBJ1-1, with D hard to call. The CDR3 runs 14 residues. CDR1 and CDR2 from the germline V gene are SGHRS and YFSETQ. V shed 0 bases and J shed 1 base, with 7 bases lying between them. Full variable domain (missing parts from reference TRBV5-1 and TRBJ1-1): KAGVTQTPRYLIKTRGQQVTLSCSPISGHRSVSWYQQTPGQGLQFLFEYFSETQRNKGNFPGRFSGRQFSNSRSEMNVSTLELGDSALYLCASSLDTSNTEAFFGQGTRLTVV.

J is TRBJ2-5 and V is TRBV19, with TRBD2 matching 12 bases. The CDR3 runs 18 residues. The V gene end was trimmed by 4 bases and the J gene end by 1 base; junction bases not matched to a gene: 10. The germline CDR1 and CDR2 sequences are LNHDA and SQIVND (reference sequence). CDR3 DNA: TGTGCCAGTAGTACCCGGACTAGCGGGGTAGCCCTCCAAGAGACCCAGTACTTC. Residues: CASSTRTSGVALQETQYF.

CDR3 bases: TGTGCCAGCTCAACAGTAAGCGCGGGCGAGCAGTACTTC. Protein sequence: CASSTVSAGEQYF. The chain links TRBV27 to TRBJ2-7; D might be TRBD2 (5 bases). V lost 8 bases, J lost 6 bases, and 17 bases lay in between. Germline V gives CDR1 MNHEY, CDR2 SMNVEV (reference sequence). This CDR3 region has 13 residues.

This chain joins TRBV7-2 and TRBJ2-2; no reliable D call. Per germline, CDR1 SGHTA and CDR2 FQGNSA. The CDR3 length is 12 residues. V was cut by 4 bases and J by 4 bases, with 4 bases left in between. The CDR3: CASSSSTGELFF. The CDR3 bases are TGTGCCAGCAGCTCTAGCACCGGGGAGCTGTTTTTT.

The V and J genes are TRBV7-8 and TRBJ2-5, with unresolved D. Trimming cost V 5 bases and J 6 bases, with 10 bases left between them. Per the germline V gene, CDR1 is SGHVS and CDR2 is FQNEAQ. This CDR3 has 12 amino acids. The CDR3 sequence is CASSPLSKTQYF. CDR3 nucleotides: TGTGCCAGCAGCCCCCTGAGTAAGACCCAGTACTTC.

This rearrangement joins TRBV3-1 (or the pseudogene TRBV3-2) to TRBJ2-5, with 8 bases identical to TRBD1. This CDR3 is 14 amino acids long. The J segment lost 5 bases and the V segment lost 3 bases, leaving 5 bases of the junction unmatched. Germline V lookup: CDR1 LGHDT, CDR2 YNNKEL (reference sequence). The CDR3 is CASSQNRGRETQYF. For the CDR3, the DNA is TGTGCCAGCAGCCAGAACAGGGGGAGGGAGACCCAGTACTTC.

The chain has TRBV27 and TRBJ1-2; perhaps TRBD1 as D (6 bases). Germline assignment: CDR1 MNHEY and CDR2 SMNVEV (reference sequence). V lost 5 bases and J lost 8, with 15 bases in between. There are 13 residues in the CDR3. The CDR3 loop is CASSNAGEGGYTF. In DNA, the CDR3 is TGTGCCAGCAGTAACGCAGGGGAGGGGGGCTACACCTTC.